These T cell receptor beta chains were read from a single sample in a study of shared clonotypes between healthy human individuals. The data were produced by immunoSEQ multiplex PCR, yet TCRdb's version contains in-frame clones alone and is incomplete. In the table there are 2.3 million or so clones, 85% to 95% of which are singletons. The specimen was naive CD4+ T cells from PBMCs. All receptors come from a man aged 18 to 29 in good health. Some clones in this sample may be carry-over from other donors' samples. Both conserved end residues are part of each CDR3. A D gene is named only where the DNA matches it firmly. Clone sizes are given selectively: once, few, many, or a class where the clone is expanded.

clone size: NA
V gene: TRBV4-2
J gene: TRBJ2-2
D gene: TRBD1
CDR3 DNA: TGTGCCAGCAGCCAAACTACAGGGGCCCAGACCACCGGGGAGCTGTTTTTT
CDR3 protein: CASSQTTGAQTTGELFF

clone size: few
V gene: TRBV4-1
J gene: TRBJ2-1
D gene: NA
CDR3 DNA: TGCGCCAGCAGCCAAGTTTCGCAGCGGTACAATGAGCAGTTCTTC
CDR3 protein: CASSQVSQRYNEQFF

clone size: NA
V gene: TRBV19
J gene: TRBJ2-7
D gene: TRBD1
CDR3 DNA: TGTGCCAGTAGCCCCGGGACAGGGTCCTTCTACGAGCAGTACTTC
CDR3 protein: CASSPGTGSFYEQYF

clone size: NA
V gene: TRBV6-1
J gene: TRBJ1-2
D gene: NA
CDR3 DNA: TGTGCCGCGAACCGGGACGGATACTATGGCTACACCTTC
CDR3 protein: CAANRDGYYGYTF

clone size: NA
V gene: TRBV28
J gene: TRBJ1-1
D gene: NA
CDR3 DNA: TGTGCCACCCGGCAGGCCGCAAGACACACTGAAGCTTTCTTT
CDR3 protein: CATRQAARHTEAFF

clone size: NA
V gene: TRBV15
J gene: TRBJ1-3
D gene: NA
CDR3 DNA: TGTGCCACCAGCACCCCCCTAAACACCATATATTTT
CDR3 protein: CATSTPLNTIYF

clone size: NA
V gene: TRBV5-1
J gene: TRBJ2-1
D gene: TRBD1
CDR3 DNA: TGCGCCAGCAGCTTGGAACAGGGGGGTTACAATGAGCAGTTCTTC
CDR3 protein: CASSLEQGGYNEQFF

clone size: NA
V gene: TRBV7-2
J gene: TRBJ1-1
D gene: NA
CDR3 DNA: TGTGCCAGCAGCTCGTTGATGAACACTGAAGCTTTCTTT
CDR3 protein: CASSSLMNTEAFF

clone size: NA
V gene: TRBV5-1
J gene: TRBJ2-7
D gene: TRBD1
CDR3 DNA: TGCGCCAGCAGTGTGGACAGGGGGAGTGGCGAGCAGTACTTC
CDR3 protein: CASSVDRGSGEQYF

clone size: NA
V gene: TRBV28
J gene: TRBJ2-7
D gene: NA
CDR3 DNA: TGTGCCAGCAGTAACAGCATTACCTACGAGCAGTACTTC
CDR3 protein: CASSNSITYEQYF

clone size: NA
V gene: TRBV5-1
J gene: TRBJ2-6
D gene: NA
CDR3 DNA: TGCGCCAGCAGCTTGGAGCAGGGCGAAGGGGACGGGGCCAACGTCCTGACTTTC
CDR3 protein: CASSLEQGEGDGANVLTF

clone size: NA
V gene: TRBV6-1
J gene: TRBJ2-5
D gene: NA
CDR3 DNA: TGTGCCAGCAGTCGGCCAGCAAACCAAGAGACCCAGTACTTC
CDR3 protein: CASSRPANQETQYF

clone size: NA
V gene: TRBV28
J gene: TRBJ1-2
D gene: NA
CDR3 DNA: TGTGCCAGCAGTTTCGAGAAGAACTATGGCTACACCTTC
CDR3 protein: CASSFEKNYGYTF

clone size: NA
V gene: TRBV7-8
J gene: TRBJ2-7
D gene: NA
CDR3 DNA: TGTGCCAGCAGCTTAAGTCCCGACGGCTCCTACGAGCAGTACTTC
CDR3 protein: CASSLSPDGSYEQYF

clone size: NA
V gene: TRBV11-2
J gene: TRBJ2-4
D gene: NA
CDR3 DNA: TGTGCCAGCAGCTTAGATGGGCAGGGGAGGAACATTCAGTACTTC
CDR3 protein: CASSLDGQGRNIQYF

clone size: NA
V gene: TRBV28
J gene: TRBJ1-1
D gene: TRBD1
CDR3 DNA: TGTGCCAGCAGTTTAATAGCCGGGACAGGGTCCACTGAAGCTTTCTTT
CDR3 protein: CASSLIAGTGSTEAFF

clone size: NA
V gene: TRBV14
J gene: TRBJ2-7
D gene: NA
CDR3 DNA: TGTGCCAGCAGCCCGCCGGGGACACTAGCCTACGAGCAGTACTTC
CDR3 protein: CASSPPGTLAYEQYF

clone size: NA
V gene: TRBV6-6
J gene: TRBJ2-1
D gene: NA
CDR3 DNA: TGTGCCAGCAGGGCTACCAACTACAATGAGCAGTTCTTC
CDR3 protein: CASRATNYNEQFF

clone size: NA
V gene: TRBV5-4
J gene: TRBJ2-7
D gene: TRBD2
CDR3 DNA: TGTGCCAGCAGCTTGGCGAGCGGGAGGTCGGAAGAGCAGTACTTC
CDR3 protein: CASSLASGRSEEQYF

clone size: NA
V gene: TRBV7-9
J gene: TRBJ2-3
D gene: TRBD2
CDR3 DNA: TGTGCCAGCAGCTTCCGACGGACTAGCGGGAGTTTATGGGATACGCAGTATTTT
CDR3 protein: CASSFRRTSGSLWDTQYF